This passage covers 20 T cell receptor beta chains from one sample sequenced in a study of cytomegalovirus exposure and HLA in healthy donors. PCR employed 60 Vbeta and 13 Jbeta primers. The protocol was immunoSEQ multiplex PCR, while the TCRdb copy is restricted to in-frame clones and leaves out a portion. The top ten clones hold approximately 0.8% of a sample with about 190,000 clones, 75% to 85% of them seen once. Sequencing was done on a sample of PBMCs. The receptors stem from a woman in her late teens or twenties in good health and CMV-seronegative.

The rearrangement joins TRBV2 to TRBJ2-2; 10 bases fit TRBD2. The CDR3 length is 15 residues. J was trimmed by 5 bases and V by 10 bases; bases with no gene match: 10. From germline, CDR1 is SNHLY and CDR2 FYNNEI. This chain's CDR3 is CATSGAGGMTGELFF. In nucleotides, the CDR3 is TGTGCCACCTCGGGAGCGGGAGGGATGACCGGGGAGCTGTTTTTT.

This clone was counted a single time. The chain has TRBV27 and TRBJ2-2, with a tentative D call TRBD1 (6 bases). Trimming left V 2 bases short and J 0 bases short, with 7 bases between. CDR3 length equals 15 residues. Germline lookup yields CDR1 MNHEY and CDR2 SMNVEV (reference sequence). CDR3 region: CASSLAGANTGELFF. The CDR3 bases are TGTGCCAGCAGTTTAGCAGGGGCGAACACCGGGGAGCTGTTTTTT.

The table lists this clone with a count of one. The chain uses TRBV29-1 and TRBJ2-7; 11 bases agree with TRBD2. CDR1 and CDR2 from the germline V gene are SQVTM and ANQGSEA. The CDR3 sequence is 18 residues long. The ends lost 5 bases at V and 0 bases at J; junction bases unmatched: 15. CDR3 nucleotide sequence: TGCAGCGTTACCTTCGCCGGACTAGCGGGTCATAGCTCCTACGAGCAGTACTTC. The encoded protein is CSVTFAGLAGHSSYEQYF.

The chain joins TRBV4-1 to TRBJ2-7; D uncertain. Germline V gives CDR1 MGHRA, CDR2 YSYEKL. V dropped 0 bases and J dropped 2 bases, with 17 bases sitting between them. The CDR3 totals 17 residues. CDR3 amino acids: CASSQDRQAIVTYEQYF. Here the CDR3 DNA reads TGCGCCAGCAGCCAAGATAGGCAGGCCATCGTCACCTACGAGCAGTACTTC.

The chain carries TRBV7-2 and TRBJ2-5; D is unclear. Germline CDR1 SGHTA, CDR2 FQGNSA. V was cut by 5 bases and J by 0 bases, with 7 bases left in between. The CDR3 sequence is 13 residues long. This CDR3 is CASSPKNQETQYF. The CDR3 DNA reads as TGTGCCAGCAGCCCCAAAAACCAAGAGACCCAGTACTTC.

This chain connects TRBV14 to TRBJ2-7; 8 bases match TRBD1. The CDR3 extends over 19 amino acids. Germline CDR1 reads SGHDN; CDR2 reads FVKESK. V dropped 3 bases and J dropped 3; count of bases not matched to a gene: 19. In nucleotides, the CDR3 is TGTGCCAGCAGCCATAGTTACTGGACAGGGAAAGCCTACGACTACGAGCAGTACTTC. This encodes CASSHSYWTGKAYDYEQYF.

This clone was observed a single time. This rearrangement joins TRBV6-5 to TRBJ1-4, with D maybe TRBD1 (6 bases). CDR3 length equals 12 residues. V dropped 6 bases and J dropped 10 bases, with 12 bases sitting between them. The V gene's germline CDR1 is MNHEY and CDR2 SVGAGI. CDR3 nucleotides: TGTGCCAGCAGGGGGGCCCGTAGAAAACTGTTTTTT. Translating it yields CASRGARRKLFF.

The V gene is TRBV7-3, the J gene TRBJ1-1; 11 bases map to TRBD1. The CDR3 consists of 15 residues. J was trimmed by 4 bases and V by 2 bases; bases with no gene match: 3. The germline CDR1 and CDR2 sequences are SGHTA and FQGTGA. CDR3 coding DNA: TGTGCCAGCAGCTTAGGGACAGGGGGGATCACTGAAGCTTTCTTT. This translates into CASSLGTGGITEAFF. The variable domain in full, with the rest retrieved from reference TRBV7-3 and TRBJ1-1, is GAGVSQTPSNKVTEKGKYVELRCDPISGHTALYWYRQSLGQGPEFLIYFQGTGAADDSGLPNDRFFAVRPEGSVSTLKIQRTERGDSAVYLCASSLGTGGITEAFFGQGTRLTVV.

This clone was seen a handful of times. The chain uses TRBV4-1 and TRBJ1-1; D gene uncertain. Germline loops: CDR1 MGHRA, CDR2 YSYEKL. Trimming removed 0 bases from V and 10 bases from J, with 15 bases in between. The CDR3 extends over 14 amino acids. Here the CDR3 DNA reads TGCGCCAGCAGCCAAGATGCAGCCCAAAGAGGAGCTTTCTTT. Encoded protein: CASSQDAAQRGAFF.

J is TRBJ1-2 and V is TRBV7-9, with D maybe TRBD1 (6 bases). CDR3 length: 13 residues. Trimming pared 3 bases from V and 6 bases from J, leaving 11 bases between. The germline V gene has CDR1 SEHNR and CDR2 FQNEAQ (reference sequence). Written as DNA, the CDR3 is TGTGCCAGCAGCTTTCAGGGGCGGAATGGCTACACCTTC. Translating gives CASSFQGRNGYTF.

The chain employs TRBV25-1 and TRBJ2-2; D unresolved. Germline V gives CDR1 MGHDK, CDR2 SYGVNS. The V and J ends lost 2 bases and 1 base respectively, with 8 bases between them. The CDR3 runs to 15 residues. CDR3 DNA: TGTGCCAGCAGTGAAGCGGATTGGAACACCGGGGAGCTGTTTTTT. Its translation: CASSEADWNTGELFF.

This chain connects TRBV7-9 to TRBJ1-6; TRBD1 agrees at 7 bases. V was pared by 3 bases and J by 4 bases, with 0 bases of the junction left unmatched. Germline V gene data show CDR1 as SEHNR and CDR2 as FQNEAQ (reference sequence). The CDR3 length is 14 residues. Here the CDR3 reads CASSLTGYNSPLHF. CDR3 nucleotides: TGTGCCAGCAGCTTGACAGGGTATAATTCACCCCTCCACTTT.

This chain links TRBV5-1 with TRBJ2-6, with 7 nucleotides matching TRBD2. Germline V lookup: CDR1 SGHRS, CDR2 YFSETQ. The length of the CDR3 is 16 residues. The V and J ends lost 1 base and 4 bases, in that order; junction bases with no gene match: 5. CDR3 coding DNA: TGCGCCAGCAGCTTGAATTGGGGAGGGGGGGCCAACGTCCTGACTTTC. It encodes CASSLNWGGGANVLTF. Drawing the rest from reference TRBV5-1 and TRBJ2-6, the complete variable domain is KAGVTQTPRYLIKTRGQQVTLSCSPISGHRSVSWYQQTPGQGLQFLFEYFSETQRNKGNFPGRFSGRQFSNSRSEMNVSTLELGDSALYLCASSLNWGGGANVLTFGAGSRLTVL.

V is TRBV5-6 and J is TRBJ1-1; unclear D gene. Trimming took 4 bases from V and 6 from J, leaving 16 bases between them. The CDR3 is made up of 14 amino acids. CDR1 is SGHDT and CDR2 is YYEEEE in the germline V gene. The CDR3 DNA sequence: TGTGCCAGCAGCCCCGTACGCAGTGGCTCTGAAGCTTTCTTT. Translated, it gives CASSPVRSGSEAFF.

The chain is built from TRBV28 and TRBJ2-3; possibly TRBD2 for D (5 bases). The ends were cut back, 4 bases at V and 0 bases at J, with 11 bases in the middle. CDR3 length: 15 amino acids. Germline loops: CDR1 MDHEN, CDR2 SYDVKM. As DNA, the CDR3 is TGTGCCAGCAGTTCTCAAGCGGTTAGCACAGATACGCAGTATTTT. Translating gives CASSSQAVSTDTQYF.

Here the CDR3 DNA reads TGTGCCAGCAGCTCCTACAGGGATGGCGAGGATGGCTACACCTTC. It encodes CASSSYRDGEDGYTF. This chain joins TRBV11-2 and TRBJ1-2, with a weak D call TRBD1 (6 bases). V was shortened by 4 bases and J by 6 bases, with 18 bases between the two germline ends. The CDR3 loop spans 15 amino acids. Germline V gene sequence: CDR1 SGHAT, CDR2 FQNNGV.

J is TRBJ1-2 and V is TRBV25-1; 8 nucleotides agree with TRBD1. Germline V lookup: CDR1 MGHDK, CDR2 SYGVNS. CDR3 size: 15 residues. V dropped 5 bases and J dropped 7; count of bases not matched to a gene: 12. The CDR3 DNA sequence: TGTGCCAGCAGTCAGCCGGGACAGGCACTATTTGGCTACACCTTC. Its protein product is CASSQPGQALFGYTF.

Here the CDR3 DNA reads TGTGCCAGCAGCCCCCCGGGACAGGGGGCCAATGAGCAGTTCTTC. Amino acid sequence: CASSPPGQGANEQFF. The chain couples TRBV7-9 to TRBJ2-1, with 12 positions matching TRBD1. The CDR3 is 15 amino acids. The V segment lost 5 bases and the J segment 6 bases; nucleotides outside the gene matches: 5. Germline V gives CDR1 SEHNR, CDR2 FQNEAQ (reference sequence).

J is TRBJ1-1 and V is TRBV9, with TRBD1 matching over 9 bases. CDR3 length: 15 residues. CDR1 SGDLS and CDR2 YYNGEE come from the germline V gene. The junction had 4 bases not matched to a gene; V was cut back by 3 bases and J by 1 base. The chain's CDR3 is CASSAWDRENTEAFF. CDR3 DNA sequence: TGTGCCAGCAGCGCTTGGGACAGGGAGAACACTGAAGCTTTCTTT.

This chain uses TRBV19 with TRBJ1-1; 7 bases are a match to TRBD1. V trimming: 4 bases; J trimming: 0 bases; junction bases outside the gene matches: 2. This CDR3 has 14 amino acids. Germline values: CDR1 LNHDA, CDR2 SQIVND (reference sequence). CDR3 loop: CASSTDRLNTEAFF. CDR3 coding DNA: TGTGCCAGTAGTACGGACAGGTTGAACACTGAAGCTTTCTTT.